One T cell receptor beta chain is described in this entry. CDR3 length: 15 amino acids. The junction had 4 bases not matched to a gene; V was cut back by 6 bases and J by 6 bases. CDR1 and CDR2 from the germline V gene are MNHEY and SVGAGI. The sample is drawn from a study of cytomegalovirus exposure and HLA in healthy donors. Primers included in the PCR were 60 Vbeta and 13 Jbeta primers. Repertoires were generated with immunoSEQ multiplex PCR, while TCRdb's copy carries only in-frame clones and drops some. The table records around 150,000 clones, roughly 80% of them present only once. What was sequenced was PBMCs. This TCR was recovered from a woman between 45 and 65 years old in good health and CMV-seronegative. The chain is built from TRBV6-5 and TRBJ2-1; 14 bases map to TRBD2. CDR3 in amino acids: CASRRTSGGTNEQFF. For the CDR3, the DNA is TGTGCCAGCAGGAGGACTAGCGGGGGGACCAATGAGCAGTTCTTC.